A single sample gave rise to the 24 T cell receptor beta chains below, sequenced in a study of beta chain features in type 1 diabetes. Study results and caveats: TCRB CDR3s were moderately but significantly shorter in Type 1 diabetes patients in all four CD4+ subsets.

Isolated RNA was reverse transcribed in full, so expressed TCRB transcripts were sequenced. Sequenced by immunoSEQ multiplex PCR; TCRdb stores in-frame clones only, minus some. The sample consists of roughly 400,000 clones, over 8.5% of them appearing once. These receptors' targets are unknown. What was sequenced was central memory CD4+ T cells from blood. Receptors originate from a man in his thirties or forties with type 1 diabetes.

This clone was picked up a small number of times. The J gene is TRBJ2-7, the V gene TRBV6-6, with a tentative D call TRBD2 (5 bases). Per the germline V gene, CDR1 is MNHNY and CDR2 is SVGAGI (reference sequence). The germline V and J ends were trimmed by 2 bases and 9 bases, with 14 bases remaining between them. This CDR3 is 13 amino acids long. CDR3 sequence: CASSYDTAAVQYF. The CDR3 nucleotides read TGTGCCAGCAGTTACGACACAGCGGCGGTGCAGTACTTC.

The chain couples TRBV7-3 to TRBJ1-2, with D perhaps matching TRBD1 (5 bases). The CDR3 spans 15 residues. The ends were cut back, 5 bases at V and 4 bases at J, with 17 bases in the middle. Germline V gene data show CDR1 as SGHTA and CDR2 as FQGTGA. For the CDR3, the DNA is TGTGCCAGCAGCCCAGCTGGGCAGGGAAGCTATGGCTACACCTTC. Residues: CASSPAGQGSYGYTF.

This clone has just a few counts. The rearrangement links TRBV5-1 to TRBJ2-1; no definite D call. CDR3 length: 15 residues. Trimming stripped 0 bases from V and 3 bases from J, with 10 bases between. Germline loops: CDR1 SGHRS, CDR2 YFSETQ. In nucleotides, the CDR3 is TGCGCCAGCAGCTTGGTAGGTCCCGACTACAATGAGCAGTTCTTC. Residues: CASSLVGPDYNEQFF.

This clone was counted a few times. The gene calls are TRBV5-1 and TRBJ2-2, with TRBD1 matching 9 bases. The CDR3 covers 15 residues. V dropped 2 bases and J dropped 7; count of bases not matched to a gene: 6. CDR1 and CDR2 from the germline V gene are SGHRS and YFSETQ. CDR3 DNA: TGCGCCAGCAGCTTCCGGACAGGGGACCTCGGGGAGCTGTTTTTT. This codes for CASSFRTGDLGELFF.

The genes are TRBV7-8 and TRBJ2-6; possibly TRBD1 for D (5 bases). This CDR3 spans 18 amino acids. The germline V gene has CDR1 SGHVS and CDR2 FQNEAQ. The V end was cut by 4 bases, the J end by 0 bases, with 16 bases between. The CDR3 region is CASSYPKGEVSGANVLTF. Written as DNA, the CDR3 is TGTGCCAGCAGCTACCCCAAAGGGGAAGTCTCTGGGGCCAACGTCCTGACTTTC.

This clone has just a few counts. The chain is built from TRBV2 and TRBJ2-2, with a possible D match to TRBD1 (6 bases). Germline CDR1 reads SNHLY; CDR2 reads FYNNEI. V shed 5 bases and J shed 2 bases, with 15 bases lying between them. CDR3 length: 16 residues. CDR3 sequence reads: CASSKDSPTNTGELFF. CDR3 nucleotide sequence: TGTGCCAGCAGTAAGGACAGCCCTACTAACACCGGGGAGCTGTTTTTT.

A few counts support this clone. This rearrangement joins TRBV29-1 to TRBJ2-7; 8 nucleotides line up with TRBD1. Trimming at V came to 7 bases and at J to 4 bases, leaving 12 bases not matched to a gene. The CDR3 is 14 amino acids. Per the germline V gene, CDR1 is SQVTM and CDR2 is ANQGSEA. The CDR3 bases are TGCAGCGCAGGACAGGGTAGGGCCTTTTACGAGCAGTACTTC. Its translation is CSAGQGRAFYEQYF.

This clone appeared a few times. The chain combines TRBV28 with TRBJ2-3; TRBD1 is a possible D gene (5 bases). The CDR3 spans 15 residues. Germline V gene data show CDR1 as MDHEN and CDR2 as SYDVKM. V lost 5 bases to trimming and J lost 1 base, with 13 bases between them. In DNA, the CDR3 is TGTGCCAGCAGTGACGTTGTAGGGGGCACAGATACGCAGTATTTT. Residues: CASSDVVGGTDTQYF.

This chain uses TRBV27 with TRBJ2-1; 12 nucleotides line up with TRBD2. V trimming: 6 bases; J trimming: 8 bases; junction bases outside the gene matches: 5. The CDR3 covers 14 residues. The germline gives CDR1 MNHEY, CDR2 SMNVEV (reference sequence). The CDR3 nucleotides are TGTGCCAGCAGGCAAACTAGCGGGAGGTATGAGCAGTTCTTC. Translated: CASRQTSGRYEQFF.

At least ten counts were recorded for this clone. V is TRBV23-1 and J is TRBJ2-5; 7 positions agree with TRBD2. TRBV23-1 has ORF status, its function being uncertain. V lost 3 bases, J lost 5 bases, and 15 bases stayed unmatched. The CDR3 is 17 amino acids. CDR3 DNA sequence: TGCGCCAGCAGTCATCGCCTCGGGCGGGAGCTCGAGGAGACCCAGTACTTC. This sequence encodes CASSHRLGRELEETQYF.

V usage is TRBV5-1 and J usage is TRBJ1-5; D unclear. CDR1 is SGHRS, CDR2 YFSETQ, per germline. The CDR3 sequence is 14 residues long. Trimming took off 4 bases at V and 7 bases at J, with 15 bases between the two ends. The CDR3 sequence: CASSMGPLGQPQHF. CDR3 bases: TGCGCCAGCAGCATGGGCCCCTTGGGGCAGCCCCAGCATTTT.

The gene calls are TRBV7-3 and TRBJ2-2; TRBD1 is a possible D gene (5 bases). Per germline, CDR1 SGHTA and CDR2 FQGTGA. With 5 bases removed from V and 6 bases from J, the gap between germline ends came to 13 bases. The CDR3 sequence is 14 residues long. The CDR3 nucleotides read TGTGCCAGCAGCCCTGTCAGGGTACCCGGGGAGCTGTTTTTT. Its protein is CASSPVRVPGELFF.

This clone was observed a few times. This chain connects TRBV7-9 to TRBJ2-6; D uncertain. CDR3 length equals 16 residues. CDR1 is SEHNR and CDR2 is FQNEAQ in the germline V gene (reference sequence). V lost 1 base, J lost 0 bases, and 7 bases lay in between. The CDR3 DNA reads TGTGCCAGCAGCTTAGGCCAATCCTCTGGGGCCAACGTCCTGACTTTC. This codes for CASSLGQSSGANVLTF.

This sequence joins TRBV5-6 and TRBJ2-7, with D perhaps matching TRBD1 or TRBD2 (5 bases each). The germline CDR1 and CDR2 sequences are SGHDT and YYEEEE. The CDR3 length is 17 residues. V dropped 2 bases and J dropped 1 base, with 19 bases sitting between them. The CDR3 bases are TGTGCCAGCAGCTTCCCCACAGGAGAGGGTACGTCCTACGAGCAGTACTTC. It codes for CASSFPTGEGTSYEQYF.

The chain has TRBV7-2 and TRBJ2-1; D may be TRBD1 (6 bases). CDR1 and CDR2 from the germline V gene are SGHTA and FQGNSA. The V end was cut by 2 bases, the J end by 6 bases, with 14 bases between. There are 15 residues in the CDR3. CDR3 nucleotides: TGTGCCAGCAGCTTAAGGCGTCAGGGGTCCAATGAGCAGTTCTTC. It codes for CASSLRRQGSNEQFF.

This clone occurred many times. The rearrangement uses TRBV7-2 and TRBJ2-6, with D perhaps TRBD2 (5 bases). The CDR3 totals 16 residues. Germline CDR1 and CDR2: SGHTA and FQGNSA. Between the trimmed V and J ends, which lost 3 bases and 1 base, there was a span of 10 bases. CDR3 DNA: TGTGCCAGCAGCTTTTCCTTAGCGTCTGGGGCCAACGTCCTGACTTTC. This codes for CASSFSLASGANVLTF.

This clone was counted a few times. This sequence joins TRBV5-1 and TRBJ1-1; D possibly corresponds to TRBD1 (6 bases). CDR3 size: 14 residues. CDR1 and CDR2 (germline): SGHRS, YFSETQ. Trimming left V 6 bases short and J 0 bases short, with 12 bases between. CDR3 region: CASNDGQLNTEAFF. The DNA of the CDR3 is TGCGCCAGCAACGATGGACAGTTGAACACTGAAGCTTTCTTT.

The gene calls are TRBV6-6 and TRBJ1-3; 7 bases are shared with TRBD1. The CDR3 extends over 15 amino acids. V gave up 2 bases and J gave up 4 bases; unmatched junction bases: 5. Per germline, CDR1 MNHNY and CDR2 SVGAGI (reference sequence). The CDR3 sequence is CASSYGGQLGNTIYF. The CDR3 DNA reads as TGTGCCAGCAGTTACGGGGGACAGCTAGGAAACACCATATATTTT.

The J gene is TRBJ1-1, the V gene TRBV25-1; possible D gene TRBD1, 5 bases. Germline V gene lookup returns CDR1 MGHDK and CDR2 SYGVNS. V gave up 4 bases and J gave up 1 base, with 13 bases separating them. CDR3 length: 15 amino acids. The CDR3 sequence: CASSGLNRRNTEAFF. For the CDR3, the DNA is TGTGCCAGCAGTGGACTGAACAGGCGGAACACTGAAGCTTTCTTT.

This clone was seen a handful of times. The genes are TRBV5-4 and TRBJ1-4, with D maybe TRBD1 (5 bases). The germline V gene encodes CDR1 SGHNT and CDR2 YYREEE (reference sequence). V lost 0 bases, J lost 3 bases, and 9 bases lay in between. CDR3 length: 15 amino acids. CDR3 coding DNA: TGTGCCAGCAGCTTGGGGGGCAGCTCTAATGAAAAACTGTTTTTT. Its translation: CASSLGGSSNEKLFF.

This clone was observed a few times. The chain combines TRBV28 with TRBJ1-4; 9 bases agree with TRBD1. Germline V CDR1 and CDR2: MDHEN, SYDVKM. With V trimmed by 4 bases and J by 4 bases, 4 bases remained unmatched. The CDR3 contains 15 residues. The CDR3 nucleotides are TGTGCCAGCAGTTCGCCGACAGGGGGTAATGAAAAACTGTTTTTT. Translating it yields CASSSPTGGNEKLFF.

The rearrangement uses TRBV6-5 and TRBJ1-3, with D perhaps matching TRBD1 (5 bases). V was clipped by 1 base and J by 2 bases, with 12 bases between them. The CDR3 consists of 16 residues. Germline assignment: CDR1 MNHEY and CDR2 SVGAGI. CDR3 in DNA: TGTGCCAGCAGTTACTACCAGGGTCCCCCTGGAAACACCATATATTTT. Encoded protein: CASSYYQGPPGNTIYF.

The J gene is TRBJ2-2, the V gene TRBV4-2, with 8 bases lining up with TRBD1. CDR1 is LGHNA, CDR2 YNFKEQ, per germline. J gave up 2 bases and V 5 bases, and 10 bases lay outside the gene matches. The CDR3 length is 17 residues. CDR3 loop: CASSSGTGGVNTGELFF. Written as DNA, the CDR3 is TGTGCCAGCAGCTCCGGGACAGGAGGGGTTAACACCGGGGAGCTGTTTTTT.

This clone was counted ten times or more. The chain recombines TRBV10-3 with TRBJ1-5, with D unresolved. Looked up from germline, CDR1 is ENHRY and CDR2 is SYGVKD. Trimming stripped 4 bases from V and 4 bases from J, with 5 bases between. This CDR3 is built from 12 residues. CDR3 sequence (DNA): TGTGCCATCAGTGGCACGAATCAGCCCCAGCATTTT. As protein: CAISGTNQPQHF.